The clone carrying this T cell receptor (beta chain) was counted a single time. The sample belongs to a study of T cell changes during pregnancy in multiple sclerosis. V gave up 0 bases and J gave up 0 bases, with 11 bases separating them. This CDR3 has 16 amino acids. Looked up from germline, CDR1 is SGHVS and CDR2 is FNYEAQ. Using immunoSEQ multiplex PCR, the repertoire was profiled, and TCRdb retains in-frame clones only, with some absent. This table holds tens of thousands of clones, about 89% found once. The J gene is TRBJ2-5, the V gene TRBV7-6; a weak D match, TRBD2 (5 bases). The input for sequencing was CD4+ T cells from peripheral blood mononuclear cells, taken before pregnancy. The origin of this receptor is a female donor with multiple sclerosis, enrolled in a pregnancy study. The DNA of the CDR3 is TGTGCCAGCAGCTTAGCCGGGGTTCCGCACCAAGAGACCCAGTACTTC. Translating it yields CASSLAGVPHQETQYF.